One sample yielded the 24 T cell receptor beta chains listed below, sequenced in a study of T-cell reconstitution after alpha-beta-depleted transplantation in children. Which antigens these TCRs recognize remains unknown. For TCRbeta, the library was prepared with unique molecular identifiers. TCRdb called the PCR reads again in MiXCR, with one record for every CDR3 protein. Of 250,000 to 300,000 distinct CDR3 sequences in the sample, over 7.5% were seen once. Points from the study as a whole: After one year, T-cell counts and TCRbeta diversity mostly came from new T cells.

Sequenced material: peripheral blood, taken 360 days after TCRalphabeta/CD19-depleted stem cell transplant. The receptors shown here come from a female patient aged 2-15 years who had a stem cell transplant for Fanconi anemia, so the T cells may come from the graft donor.

The rearrangement uses TRBV28 and TRBJ2-3; TRBD2 agrees at 15 bases. This CDR3 contains 18 residues. CDR1 is MDHEN, CDR2 SYDVKM, per germline. Unmatched junction bases numbered 12, after V lost 9 bases and J lost 2 bases. CDR3: CARTSGTSGRIPTDTQYF. The CDR3 DNA reads as TGTGCCAGGACGTCTGGGACTAGCGGGAGGATCCCCACAGATACGCAGTATTTT.

This clonotype showed up many times. V is TRBV12-3 or TRBV12-4 and J is TRBJ2-7, with D perhaps given as TRBD1 or TRBD2 (5 bases each). CDR3 length: 14 residues. Trimming left V 5 bases short and J 1 base short, with 12 bases between. This CDR3 reads CASSPGRRSYEQYF. Here the CDR3 DNA reads TGTGCCAGCAGTCCGGGACGGAGGTCCTACGAGCAGTACTTC.

In this sample, this clonotype turned up many times. This sequence joins TRBV27 and TRBJ2-5, with D perhaps matching TRBD2 (5 bases). V shed 2 bases and J shed 4 bases, with 11 bases lying between them. CDR1 and CDR2 from the germline V gene are MNHEY and SMNVEV (reference sequence). The CDR3 loop spans 14 amino acids. CDR3 loop: CASSLRGGGETQYF. In DNA, the CDR3 is TGTGCCAGCAGTTTACGGGGTGGAGGAGAGACCCAGTACTTC.

This clonotype was seen a handful of times. The V gene is TRBV5-6, the J gene TRBJ1-5; possible D gene TRBD1, 5 bases. Deletions cut 4 bases from V and 11 bases from J, with 16 bases between. Looked up from germline, CDR1 is SGHDT and CDR2 is YYEEEE. This CDR3 contains 13 residues. CDR3 DNA: TGTGCCAGCAGCAGGGTGAGCGGGGGAGCCCAGCATTTT. It translates to CASSRVSGGAQHF.

This clonotype appeared many times. V usage is TRBV13 and J usage is TRBJ1-1; D uncertain. The CDR3 runs to 15 residues. Germline values: CDR1 PRHDT, CDR2 FYEKMQ (reference sequence). Trimming shortened V by 2 bases and J by 4 bases, and 14 bases separated the two germline ends. This chain's CDR3 is CASSLRYDYSTEAFF. The DNA for the CDR3 is TGTGCCAGCAGCTTAAGGTACGACTACAGCACTGAAGCTTTCTTT.

V usage is TRBV18 and J usage is TRBJ1-1, with 8 nucleotides matching TRBD1. The germline V gene encodes CDR1 KGHSH and CDR2 LQKENI. The CDR3 runs to 16 residues. J lost 3 bases, V lost 6 bases, and 12 bases had no gene match. The DNA of the CDR3 is TGTGCCAGCTCCACCAAGGCAGGGGGCTTGTACACTGAAGCTTTCTTT. The encoded protein is CASSTKAGGLYTEAFF. Full variable domain (outside the CDR3, taken from reference TRBV18 and TRBJ1-1): NAGVMQNPRHLVRRRGQEARLRCSPMKGHSHVYWYRQLPEEGLKFMVYLQKENIIDESGMPKERFSAEFPKEGPSILRIQQVVRGDSAAYFCASSTKAGGLYTEAFFGQGTRLTVV.

V is TRBV5-1 and J is TRBJ2-3; D unresolved. Trimming left V 1 base short and J 5 bases short, with 11 bases between. CDR3 size: 14 residues. Germline CDR1 is SGHRS and CDR2 is YFSETQ. The CDR3 reads CASSLHLPGDTQYF. CDR3 DNA: TGCGCCAGCAGCTTGCACCTGCCTGGAGATACGCAGTATTTT.

This clonotype showed up many times. The chain recombines TRBV28 with TRBJ1-6; 7 bases match TRBD1. The ends lost 8 bases at V and 7 bases at J; junction bases unmatched: 2. The CDR3 is 12 residues long. Germline V gene data show CDR1 as MDHEN and CDR2 as SYDVKM. Here the CDR3 reads CASAQGNSPLHF. The CDR3 DNA follows: TGTGCCAGCGCACAGGGGAATTCACCCCTCCACTTT.

This clonotype was counted ten times or more. The V and J genes are TRBV27 and TRBJ2-7, with 12 bases aligning to TRBD1. Germline trimming cut 3 bases from V and 5 bases from J; bases unmatched to any gene: 5. The CDR3 consists of 15 residues. Germline lookup yields CDR1 MNHEY and CDR2 SMNVEV (reference sequence). CDR3 DNA sequence: TGTGCCAGCAGTTTGGGGACAGGGGGCCGTAACGAGCAGTACTTC. Its translation: CASSLGTGGRNEQYF.

This clonotype was observed many times. This chain joins TRBV6-1 and TRBJ2-4, with TRBD2 matching over 8 bases. This CDR3 has 13 residues. The germline gives CDR1 MNHNS, CDR2 SASEGT. J gave up 9 bases and V 5 bases, and 6 bases lay outside the gene matches. CDR3 sequence reads: CASSPIGGGIQYF. The CDR3 nucleotides are TGTGCCAGCAGTCCGATCGGGGGGGGCATTCAGTACTTC.

This clonotype has at least ten counts. V is TRBV5-1 and J is TRBJ2-7; D might be TRBD1 or TRBD2, each matching 5 bases. Germline-derived CDR1 and CDR2 are SGHRS and YFSETQ. The CDR3 is 17 amino acids. The V and J ends lost 0 bases and 2 bases respectively, with 18 bases between them. Here the CDR3 DNA reads TGCGCCAGCAGCTTGGTTTCTAGCCGTGTGGGGGCCTACGAGCAGTACTTC. Translated: CASSLVSSRVGAYEQYF.

This clonotype was recorded at least ten times. The rearrangement uses TRBV20-1 and TRBJ2-7, with 11 bases identical to TRBD2. The germline CDR1 and CDR2 sequences are DFQATT and SNEGSKA (reference sequence). V was clipped by 1 base and J by 4 bases; unmatched bases: 6. This CDR3 region has 15 residues. The CDR3 DNA follows: TGCAGTGCTAGAGCCACTAGCGGGGGTCGGTACGAGCAGTACTTC. Encoded protein: CSARATSGGRYEQYF.

This clonotype has only a few counts. V and J are TRBV18 and TRBJ2-1; D gene uncertain. V was clipped by 6 bases and J by 6 bases, with 15 bases between them. This CDR3 region has 14 residues. The germline CDR1 and CDR2 sequences are KGHSH and LQKENI. The CDR3 nucleotides read TGTGCCAGCTCCCCCGGGCGGCAGGTCAATGAGCAGTTCTTC. Its translation is CASSPGRQVNEQFF. The variable domain in full, completed from reference TRBV18 and TRBJ2-1, reads NAGVMQNPRHLVRRRGQEARLRCSPMKGHSHVYWYRQLPEEGLKFMVYLQKENIIDESGMPKERFSAEFPKEGPSILRIQQVVRGDSAAYFCASSPGRQVNEQFFGPGTRLTVL.

A few counts support this clonotype. CDR3 residues: CSAGPGLGDTQYF. Here the CDR3 DNA reads TGCAGTGCTGGGCCAGGGCTAGGAGATACGCAGTATTTT. The genes are TRBV20-1 and TRBJ2-3, with a tentative D call TRBD1 (5 bases). With 5 bases removed from V and 5 bases from J, the gap between germline ends came to 14 bases. CDR1 DFQATT and CDR2 SNEGSKA come from the germline V gene (reference sequence). The CDR3 extends over 13 amino acids.

The chain recombines TRBV7-9 with TRBJ2-6, with D unclear. The length of the CDR3 is 15 residues. Trimming removed 2 bases at V and 2 bases at J, with 7 bases between. Germline assignment: CDR1 SEHNR and CDR2 FQNEAQ (reference sequence). CDR3 in amino acids: CASSLIRAGANVLTF. CDR3 DNA sequence: TGTGCCAGCAGCTTAATAAGGGCTGGGGCCAACGTCCTGACTTTC.

V is TRBV5-4 and J is TRBJ2-1, with D hard to call. The germline V gene encodes CDR1 SGHNT and CDR2 YYREEE (reference sequence). The V and J ends lost 4 bases and 3 bases respectively, with 11 bases between them. This CDR3 is 14 amino acids long. The CDR3 region has the DNA TGTGCCAGCAGCCCGTGGGCCCGCTACAATGAGCAGTTCTTC. Its translation: CASSPWARYNEQFF.

The V and J genes are TRBV28 and TRBJ1-5, with D tentatively TRBD1 (6 bases). This CDR3 has 14 amino acids. Germline values: CDR1 MDHEN, CDR2 SYDVKM. The germline V and J ends were trimmed by 6 bases and 6 bases, with 15 bases remaining between them. CDR3 in DNA: TGTGCCAGCAGCCCCGGGACAATATCTCAGCCCCAGCATTTT. Its protein product is CASSPGTISQPQHF.

This clonotype was counted at least ten times. The chain uses TRBV12-3 or TRBV12-4 and TRBJ1-4; no definite D call. The V gene lost 3 bases and the J gene lost 8 bases, with 13 bases spanning the gap. CDR3 size: 14 residues. This chain's CDR3 is CASSFDGVGEKLFF. As DNA, the CDR3 is TGTGCCAGCAGTTTCGACGGGGTCGGGGAAAAACTGTTTTTT.

This clonotype was seen more than once but under ten times. The genes are TRBV20-1 and TRBJ2-3, with TRBD2 identical over 13 bases. Trimming at V came to 5 bases and at J to 6 bases, leaving 5 bases not matched to a gene. The CDR3 is 14 amino acids. The germline V gene encodes CDR1 DFQATT and CDR2 SNEGSKA (reference sequence). The DNA for the CDR3 is TGCAGTGCTCCGCGGACTAGCGGGAGTGATACGCAGTATTTT. Encoded protein: CSAPRTSGSDTQYF.

The sample holds a few counts of this clonotype. V and J are TRBV18 and TRBJ2-4; 10 bases match TRBD1. Losses at the gene ends were 2 bases for V and 8 bases for J; bases not matched to a gene: 9. The CDR3 has 16 amino acids. Germline CDR1 reads KGHSH; CDR2 reads LQKENI. CDR3 loop: CASSPYGQGGRDIQYF. For the CDR3, the DNA is TGTGCCAGCTCACCATATGGACAGGGGGGTCGGGACATTCAGTACTTC.

This clonotype was seen at least ten times. The V and J genes are TRBV5-1 and TRBJ2-3, with D maybe TRBD2 (6 bases). Germline V gives CDR1 SGHRS, CDR2 YFSETQ. The ends were cut back, 3 bases at V and 4 bases at J, with 18 bases in the middle. The CDR3 extends over 16 amino acids. The CDR3 loop is CASSSEGLNRPDTQYF. The CDR3 nucleotides are TGCGCCAGCAGCTCCGAGGGACTTAATAGGCCAGATACGCAGTATTTT. Supplemented by reference TRBV5-1 and TRBJ2-3, the full variable domain reads KAGVTQTPRYLIKTRGQQVTLSCSPISGHRSVSWYQQTPGQGLQFLFEYFSETQRNKGNFPGRFSGRQFSNSRSEMNVSTLELGDSALYLCASSSEGLNRPDTQYFGPGTRLTVL.

About this clonotype itself: This clone may be a read error of a much larger clone one base away. The genes are TRBV7-6 and TRBJ2-1; 7 positions match TRBD2. The CDR3 extends over 15 amino acids. CDR1 SGHVS and CDR2 FNYEAQ come from the germline V gene. CDR3 residues: CAGSLLADSYNEQFF. As DNA, the CDR3 is TGTGCCGGCAGCCTTCTAGCGGACTCCTACAATGAGCAGTTCTTC.

A few counts support this clonotype. This rearrangement joins TRBV12-3 or TRBV12-4 to TRBJ1-1; D gene unclear. This CDR3 is built from 12 residues. V was clipped by 1 base and J by 7 bases, with 7 bases between them. Here the CDR3 reads CASSLGELEAFF. CDR3 coding DNA: TGTGCCAGCAGTTTAGGGGAGCTTGAAGCTTTCTTT.

Many counts were recorded for this clonotype. The chain uses TRBV6-5 and TRBJ1-2; maybe TRBD1 (6 bases). The CDR3 extends over 14 amino acids. Germline V gene data show CDR1 as MNHEY and CDR2 as SVGAGI. Trimming left V 2 bases short and J 1 base short, with 8 bases between. CDR3 residues: CASSYRGSNYGYTF. CDR3 sequence (DNA): TGTGCCAGCAGTTACAGGGGGAGTAACTATGGCTACACCTTC.